The sequence of this T cell receptor (beta chain) was determined in a study of blood T cells in healthy people across ages. Together with a sample-barcoded 5' primer, a J-beta primer mix was included in a second PCR lasting roughly 6 to 12 cycles. TCRdb re-called the 5' RACE reads through MiXCR, storing one row per CDR3 protein. The sample holds roughly 1.7 million distinct CDR3 sequences; about 35% are singletons and the top ten take about 11%. The length of the CDR3 is 13 residues. Between the trimmed V and J ends, which lost 3 bases and 6 bases, there was a span of 14 bases. The germline CDR1 and CDR2 sequences are DFQATT and SNEGSKA (reference sequence). This clonotype was recorded many times.

The chain employs TRBV20-1 and TRBJ1-2; D may be TRBD1 (6 bases). This TCR was sampled from a woman between 25 and 40 years old in good health. Sequenced input: blood. The CDR3 region is CSASSTGSNGYTF. CDR3 in DNA: TGCAGTGCTAGCTCTACAGGGTCCAATGGCTACACCTTC.